The 9 T cell receptor beta chains below come from one sample, sequenced in a study of regulatory T cells in long-lasting Graves disease. For TCR beta, libraries came from iRepertoire HTBI primers and Arm-PCR of CDR3 regions. TCRdb re-analysed the multiplex PCR reads in MiXCR, keeping a single row per CDR3 protein. This sample carries 400,000 to 600,000 distinct CDR3 sequences, roughly 21% of them seen once, and the ten largest clones take roughly 7.7%. Time point denoted: persistent/refractory GD, antithyroid drugs over 5 years with positive TRAb. Making the TCR library involved RNA that had been extracted from PBMCs. The specimen was peripheral blood mononuclear cells (PBMCs), collected when the disease was refractory, from a patient treated with antithyroid drugs. Source of these receptors: a female donor with Graves disease.

As to this clonotype: This could be a read error, since a much larger clone is one nucleotide away. V is TRBV28 and J is TRBJ1-2; the D gene is possibly TRBD1 (5 bases). This CDR3 region has 12 residues. The germline gives CDR1 MDHEN, CDR2 SYDVKM. V lost 6 bases to trimming and J lost 8 bases, with 13 bases between them. This CDR3 reads CASRDKDRGYTF. The CDR3 DNA follows: TGTGCCAGCAGGGACAAGGATCGCGGCTACACCTTC.

Many counts were recorded for this clonotype. V gene TRBV12-3 or TRBV12-4 combines with J gene TRBJ1-5, with a tentative D call TRBD1 (5 bases). The CDR3 loop spans 14 amino acids. Trimming took off 10 bases at V and 1 base at J, with 14 bases between the two ends. The CDR3 reads CATRSGGSNQPQHF. The CDR3 nucleotides read TGTGCCACCCGTTCTGGGGGGAGCAATCAGCCCCAGCATTTT.

The rearrangement uses TRBV20-1 and TRBJ2-3; D is undetermined. Germline V lookup: CDR1 DFQATT, CDR2 SNEGSKA (reference sequence). This CDR3 is 12 amino acids long. Trimming cost V 5 bases and J 2 bases, with 8 bases left between them. DNA of the CDR3: TGCAGTGCTCCGAAAAACACAGATACGCAGTATTTT. It specifies CSAPKNTDTQYF.

This clonotype has just a few counts. A read error may account for a junction end that differs from germline. The chain joins TRBV12-3 or TRBV12-4 to TRBJ2-2; 9 positions agree with TRBD1. This CDR3 contains 13 residues. The CDR3 coding sequence is TGTGCCAGCAGTCTCGGACAGGGGAGGGGGGGGCCCTTT. Encoded protein: CASSLGQGRGGPF.

This clonotype came up many times. This sequence joins TRBV28 and TRBJ2-5, with TRBD2 as a possible D gene (6 bases). Germline loops: CDR1 MDHEN, CDR2 SYDVKM. This CDR3 is 15 amino acids long. V lost 7 bases, J lost 1 base, and 16 bases lay in between. The CDR3 here is CASIQGGVVQETQYF. Written as DNA, the CDR3 is TGTGCCAGCATCCAGGGCGGGGTAGTCCAAGAGACCCAGTACTTC.

This clonotype has a count of ten or more. The V and J genes are TRBV28 and TRBJ1-5; D unresolved. CDR1 is MDHEN and CDR2 is SYDVKM in the germline V gene. The germline V and J ends were trimmed by 5 bases and 7 bases, with 18 bases remaining between them. The length of the CDR3 is 15 residues. CDR3 amino acids: CASSPHKRAGQPQHF. The CDR3 nucleotides are TGTGCCAGCAGTCCTCACAAGAGGGCGGGACAGCCCCAGCATTTT.

This clonotype was detected only a few times. The CDR3 sequence is CASKPWATSSYNEQFF. DNA of the CDR3: TGTGCCAGCAAGCCCTGGGCCACCAGCTCCTACAATGAGCAGTTCTTC. The chain recombines TRBV28 with TRBJ2-1, with D unclear. Trimming took 7 bases from V and 0 from J, leaving 16 bases between them. Germline V gene sequence: CDR1 MDHEN, CDR2 SYDVKM. The CDR3 loop spans 16 amino acids.

This clonotype turned up a few times. This sequence joins TRBV20-1 and TRBJ1-2; 7 bases agree with TRBD1. The CDR3 has 13 amino acids. V dropped 0 bases and J dropped 8; count of bases not matched to a gene: 6. Germline V gene lookup returns CDR1 DFQATT and CDR2 SNEGSKA (reference sequence). CDR3: CSARDSGRGGYTF. CDR3 sequence (DNA): TGCAGTGCTAGAGATTCAGGCAGGGGGGGCTACACCTTC.

This clonotype has ten or more counts. CDR3 sequence reads: CASSSHPTYEQYF. The DNA of the CDR3 is TGCGCCAGCAGTTCCCATCCCACCTACGAGCAGTACTTC. This sequence joins TRBV5-1 and TRBJ2-7; unclear D gene. This CDR3 contains 13 residues. Per germline, CDR1 SGHRS and CDR2 YFSETQ. Trimming shortened V by 5 bases and J by 2 bases, and 11 bases separated the two germline ends. The full variable domain, in which reference TRBV5-1 and TRBJ2-7 provide the parts outside the CDR3, is KAGVTQTPRYLIKTRGQQVTLSCSPISGHRSVSWYQQTPGQGLQFLFEYFSETQRNKGNFPGRFSGRQFSNSRSEMNVSTLELGDSALYLCASSSHPTYEQYFGPGTRLTVT.